This record covers a single T cell receptor beta chain. Its antigen is currently unknown. J lost 0 bases, V lost 5 bases, and 9 bases had no gene match. The CDR3 covers 19 residues. CDR1 is SGHTA and CDR2 is FQGNSA in the germline V gene. Isolated RNA was reverse transcribed in full, so expressed TCRB transcripts were sequenced. TCRdb keeps only in-frame clones here, not all; method: immunoSEQ multiplex PCR. The sample consists of about 240,000 clones, around 26% of them appearing once. The entry originates in a study of beta chain features in type 1 diabetes. Overall study: Patients shared similar age, gender and cell yields with healthy donors. Sorted cells, about 99 million in number, were examined across all samples.

General study results and limits: Across all four CD4+ subsets, people with type 1 diabetes showed modestly shorter TCRB CDR3s. In type 1 diabetes patients, VDJ junctions had fewer insertions; deletions at these junctions were more frequent.

The chain recombines TRBV7-2 with TRBJ2-3, with 15 bases fitting TRBD2. The specimen was central memory CD4+ T cells from blood. The sequence came from a man aged 30 to 45 in good health. The CDR3 here is CASSVYGTSGRSSTDTQYF. The CDR3 bases are TGTGCCAGCAGCGTTTACGGGACTAGCGGGAGGTCTAGCACAGATACGCAGTATTTT.